Sequencing of this T cell receptor beta chain was carried out in a study of CD8 T cells in ankylosing spondylitis. Regarding the study as a whole: Disease-linked clones, CD8+, were relatively rare in peripheral blood. In ankylosing spondylitis patients, matched synovial fluid reportedly showed significant enrichment of disease-linked clones.

The CDR3 runs to 14 residues. J was trimmed by 3 bases and V by 4 bases; bases with no gene match: 4. Germline V CDR1 and CDR2: SGHRS, YFSETQ. The sample holds many counts of this clonotype. Its antigen remains unidentified. MiXCR, applied by TCRdb to the 5' RACE reads, yields one record per CDR3 protein. The repertoire has some 250,000 distinct CDR3 sequences, less than 10% of them found once; the top ten carry approximately 6.3%. The chain couples TRBV5-1 to TRBJ2-5; 9 bases match TRBD1. The receptor comes from a male donor with ankylosing spondylitis or in good health (not recorded which). The sequencing sample was made of blood, either unsorted or a sorted T cell fraction (not recorded which). CDR3 nucleotide sequence: TGCGCCAGCAGCATGGGACAGGGAGAAGAGACCCAGTACTTC. Protein sequence: CASSMGQGEETQYF.